This T cell receptor (beta chain) is drawn from a study of beta chain features in type 1 diabetes (dated by TCRdb to about 2018). As for the study more broadly: Mean age, gender distribution, total cell number and subset yield were not different between patients and healthy donors. A total of approximately 100 million sorted cells were examined across all samples, and the number of cells per subset was strongly correlated with RNA yield. In the study, TCRB repertoires of sorted circulating CD4+ T cell subsets from recently diagnosed type 1 diabetes patients were compared with those of matched healthy donors. Whereas all 28 donors provided naive and central memory subsets, regulatory and stem cell-like memory subsets were isolated from just 8 patients and about 8 healthy donors. General findings and caveats noted by the study authors: Naive, central memory and regulatory TCRB repertoires appeared more similar among patients than among healthy donors. In all four CD4+ subsets, TCRB CDR3 length was moderately but significantly shorter in type 1 diabetes patients. Because small numbers of individuals were included in the HLA sub-analyses, any influence of HLA type on TCRB rearrangement was left unresolved. PCR may preferentially amplify shorter templates, but because patient and control samples were amplified and corrected together, any resulting skew would affect both groups equally. At VDJ recombination sites, patients with type 1 diabetes made fewer insertions and deleted more nucleotides, a pattern implying thymic rearrangement abnormalities. Because cDNA was sequenced instead of genomic DNA, highly expressing activated cells could be over-represented, though the groups showed no difference in activation or CD3 levels.

A word on this clone: The antigen this receptor binds is unknown. No base qualities exist here, and no much larger clone lies one base off it.

A single peripheral blood draw of approximately 100 mL on average was collected from each donor into heparinised tubes. Naive, central memory, regulatory and stem cell-like memory CD4+ T cells were sorted on a BD FACSAria II using a panel including CD45RO, CCR7, CD25, CD127, CD95 and CD27. All sorted populations exceeded 95% purity. PBMCs were isolated right away by Lymphoprep density gradient centrifugation and were stained directly, without culture. Samples were stained and sorted in pairs, with one healthy donor and one patient per experiment, so that batch effects were minimized. All of the isolated RNA was reverse transcribed with the High Capacity cDNA Reverse Transcription Kit, so expressed TCRB transcripts were sequenced. Deep immunoSEQ sequencing was applied to naive, central memory and regulatory T cell samples, giving an average of around 3.8 million total reads per sample. Sorted cells were lysed in RLT buffer and RNA was extracted with DNase-treated RNeasy Micro or Mini kits, depending on cell number. To prevent cross-contamination, each cell subset was processed individually, whereas patient and healthy donor samples were processed jointly. The immunoSEQ multiplex PCR was used to amplify TCRB sequences from cDNA, generating 87-bp fragments that spanned the CDR3 region. The amplicons were sequenced using the Illumina HiSeq platform. Concerning the study's data processing: PCR bias was computationally corrected using synthetic template baselines, reads within Hamming distance 2 were collapsed, and singletons that could not be merged were discarded. By aligning reads against IMGT, V, D and J genes, CDR3 length, and insertions or deletions at six rearrangement sites were assigned. Clonotype counts were normalized to sorted cell number within each subset before computing true diversity and Gini coefficients with the tcR R package. The overlap coefficient, calculated on TCRB nucleotide sequences, was used to measure repertoire sharing. Out-of-frame TCRB sequences from naive cells were analyzed to stand in for the pre-selection repertoire. The clones in this table, taken by TCRdb from immuneACCESS, are in-frame only. Not every clone is retained; where verified, under half of the shortfall comes from an unresolved V gene, and the cause of the rest is unknown. D and trimming were read from the DNA, whereas the V and J calls and clone size are those reported in that table. The sample table contains 550,000 to 850,000 clones; only one count was recorded for around 15% of them. Together, the top ten hold approximately 0.021% of the sample.

The germline V gene provides CDR1 MDHEN and CDR2 SYDVKM. V has 3 bases trimmed and J has 9 bases trimmed; junction bases matching no gene number 11. From the cysteine up to the phenylalanine, the CDR3 has a length of 15 residues. Only CDR3 DNA remains: 45 bases, in frame from the first base. The receptor was derived from a man aged 18 to 29 with type 1 diabetes. The sequencing input was naive CD4+ T cells from blood. The cell subset or site label of this sample denotes: true naive CD4+ T cells. The rearranged chain carries TRBV28 and TRBJ2-3; TRBD1 matches 8 bases in the middle. The CDR3 reads as follows: CASSLPDRVIVTQYF. The nucleotides read TGTGCCAGCAGTTTGCCGGACAGGGTCATAGTGACGCAGTATTTT.